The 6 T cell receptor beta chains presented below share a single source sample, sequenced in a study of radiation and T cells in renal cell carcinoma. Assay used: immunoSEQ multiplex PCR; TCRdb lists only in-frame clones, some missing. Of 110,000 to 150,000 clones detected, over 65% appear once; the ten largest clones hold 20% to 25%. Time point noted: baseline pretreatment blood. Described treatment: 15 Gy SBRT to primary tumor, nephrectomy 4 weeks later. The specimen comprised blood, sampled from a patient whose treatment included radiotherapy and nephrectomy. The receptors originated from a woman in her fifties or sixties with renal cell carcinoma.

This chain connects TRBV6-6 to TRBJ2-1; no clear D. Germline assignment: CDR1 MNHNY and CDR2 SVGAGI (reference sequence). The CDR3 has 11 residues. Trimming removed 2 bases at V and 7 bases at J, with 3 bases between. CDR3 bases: TGTGCCAGCAGTTACGAAAATGAGCAGTTCTTC. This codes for CASSYENEQFF.

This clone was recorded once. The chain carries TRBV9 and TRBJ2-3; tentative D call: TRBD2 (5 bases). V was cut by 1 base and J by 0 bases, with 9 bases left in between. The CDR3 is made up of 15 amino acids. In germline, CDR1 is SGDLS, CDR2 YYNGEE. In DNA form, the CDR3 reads TGTGCCAGCAGCGTAACGGGGTCTAGCACAGATACGCAGTATTTT. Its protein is CASSVTGSSTDTQYF.

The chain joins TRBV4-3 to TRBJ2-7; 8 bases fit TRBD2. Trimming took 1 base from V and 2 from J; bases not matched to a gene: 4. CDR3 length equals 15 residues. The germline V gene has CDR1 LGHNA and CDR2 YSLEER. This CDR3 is CASSQGAGRAYEQYF. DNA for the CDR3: TGCGCCAGCAGCCAAGGGGCCGGGAGGGCCTACGAGCAGTACTTC.

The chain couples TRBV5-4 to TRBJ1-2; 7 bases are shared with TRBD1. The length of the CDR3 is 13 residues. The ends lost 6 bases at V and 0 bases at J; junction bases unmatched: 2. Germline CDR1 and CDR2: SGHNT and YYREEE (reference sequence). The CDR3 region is CASIGTANYGYTF. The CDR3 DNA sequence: TGTGCCAGCATAGGGACAGCTAACTATGGCTACACCTTC.

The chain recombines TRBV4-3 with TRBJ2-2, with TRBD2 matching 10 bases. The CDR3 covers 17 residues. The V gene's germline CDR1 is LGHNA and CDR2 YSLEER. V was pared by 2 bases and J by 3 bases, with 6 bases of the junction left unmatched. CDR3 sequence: CASSQTRTSGDTGELFF. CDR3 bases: TGCGCCAGCAGCCAAACCAGGACTAGCGGCGACACCGGGGAGCTGTTTTTT.

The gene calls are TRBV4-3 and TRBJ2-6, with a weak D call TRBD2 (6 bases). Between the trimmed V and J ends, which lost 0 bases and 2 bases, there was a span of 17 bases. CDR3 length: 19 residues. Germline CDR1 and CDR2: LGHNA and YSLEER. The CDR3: CASSQDGAGSRAGANVLTF. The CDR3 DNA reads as TGCGCCAGCAGCCAAGATGGGGCGGGGTCTCGGGCTGGGGCCAACGTCCTGACTTTC.